What follows is one T cell receptor beta chain and its context. Its antigen is unidentified. The assay was immunoSEQ multiplex PCR, and TCRdb's table has in-frame clones only and misses some. The sample lists approximately 170,000 clones, 88% seen once, with roughly 10% in the top ten. Indicated time point: blood 4 weeks post-SBRT, at nephrectomy. As to treatment: 15 Gy SBRT to primary tumor, nephrectomy 4 weeks later. Nephrectomy followed 15 Gy stereotactic body radiation by 4 weeks. This sample stems from a study of radiation and T cells in renal cell carcinoma. Findings and caveats of the study: In blood, top tumor clones expanded by 2 weeks, shrinking by 4.

The CDR3 contains 15 residues. V lost 2 bases, J lost 8 bases, and 8 bases stayed unmatched. Germline V gene data show CDR1 as MNHEY and CDR2 as SVGAGI. The specimen comprised blood, sampled from a patient whose treatment included radiotherapy and nephrectomy. This TCR came from a woman aged 50 to 60 with renal cell carcinoma. The rearrangement links TRBV6-5 to TRBJ2-2; TRBD1 aligns across 7 bases. The CDR3 DNA reads TGTGCCAGCAGTTACCGAGCAGGGGGTTCGGGGGAGCTGTTTTTT. Residues: CASSYRAGGSGELFF.